The clone carrying this T cell receptor (beta chain) was picked up many times. A read error may account for a junction end that differs from germline. Using RNA template, CDR3s of TCR alpha and beta were amplified with iRepertoire arm-PCR. TCRdb re-called the multiplex PCR reads with MiXCR, one entry per CDR3 protein. The profile shows 160,000 or so distinct CDR3 sequences, about 40% of them singletons. This record comes from a study of glioma-infiltrating T cells. This CDR3 has 14 amino acids. This TCR was recovered from a human donor with low-grade glioma or glioblastoma, undergoing nonglioma brain surgery, or in good health (not recorded which). This chain connects TRBV12-3 or TRBV12-4 to TRBJ1-1; weak D call: TRBD1 (5 bases). Sequencing was carried out using glioma tissue, nonneoplastic brain tissue, or PBMCs (not recorded which). CDR3 sequence reads: CATSTGTTRGGENF. The CDR3, as DNA: TGTGCCACCTCCACCGGGACGACACGAGGCGGGGAAAACTTT.